Detailed here is one T cell receptor (beta chain). Original data processing: Cell counts per sample came from amplifying reference gene primers. Using immunoSEQ multiplex PCR, the repertoire was profiled, and TCRdb retains in-frame clones only, with some absent. The DNA was the basis for D and trimming; V, J and clone size are from that table. The sample carries fewer than 350,000 clones, approximately 86% recorded once. The data are from a study of blood T cell repertoires in COVID-19. Study-level information: PBMCs, B-cell-depleted T cells, or T cells were the source of the cDNA or gDNA that made up the material.

The CDR3 runs to 12 residues. Trimming took off 6 bases at V and 4 bases at J, with 7 bases between the two ends. Germline CDR1 reads MNHEY; CDR2 reads SVGEGT. The rearrangement links TRBV6-2 or TRBV6-3 to TRBJ2-1; D not certain. The clonotype comes from a man between 18 and 29 years old with active or convalescent COVID-19. The sequenced sample was peripheral blood. CDR3 protein: CASSKQYNEQFF. DNA of the CDR3: TGTGCCAGCAGCAAACAGTACAATGAGCAGTTCTTC.